These 2 T cell receptor beta chains came from one sample sequenced in a study of OX40 agonist ivuxolimab in advanced cancers. Measured with immunoSEQ multiplex PCR; TCRdb has only the in-frame clones, and not every one. The profile shows about 76,000 clones, approximately 86% of them singletons. Here the sequenced sample was CD4+ or CD8+ T cells sorted from blood, taken in a trial of the OX40 agonist ivuxolimab. The source of these receptors is an adult with an advanced solid tumor such as melanoma, head and neck, liver or kidney cancer.

In this sample, this clone turned up once. This chain joins TRBV5-1 and TRBJ1-2, with D tentatively TRBD1 (6 bases). The CDR3 is made up of 14 amino acids. Looked up from germline, CDR1 is SGHRS and CDR2 is YFSETQ. The ends were cut back, 6 bases at V and 6 bases at J, with 18 bases in the middle. The DNA for the CDR3 is TGCGCCAGCACCAGGGGCGGGGGGCTCGATGGCTACACCTTC. Protein sequence: CASTRGGGLDGYTF.

The V gene is TRBV4-3, the J gene TRBJ2-1; D gene unclear. This CDR3 comprises 13 residues. V was pared by 0 bases and J by 10 bases, with 10 bases between. Germline CDR1 reads LGHNA; CDR2 reads YSLEER. The CDR3 region has the DNA TGCGCCAGCAGCCAAGATCCGGCAGGAGAGCAGTTCTTC. Its translation: CASSQDPAGEQFF.